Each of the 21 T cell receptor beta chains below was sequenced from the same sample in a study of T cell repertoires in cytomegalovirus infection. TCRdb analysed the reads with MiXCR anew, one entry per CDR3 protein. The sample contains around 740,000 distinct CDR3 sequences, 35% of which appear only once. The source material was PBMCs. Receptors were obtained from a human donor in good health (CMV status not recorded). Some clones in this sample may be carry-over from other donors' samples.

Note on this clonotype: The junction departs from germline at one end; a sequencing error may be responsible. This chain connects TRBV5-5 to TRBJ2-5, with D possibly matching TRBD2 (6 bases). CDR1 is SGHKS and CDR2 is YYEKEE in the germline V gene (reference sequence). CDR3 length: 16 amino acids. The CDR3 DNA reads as TGTGCCAGCAGCTTCGAAGTCCGGGGACTCGGAGAGACCCCGTACTTC. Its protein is CASSFEVRGLGETPYF.

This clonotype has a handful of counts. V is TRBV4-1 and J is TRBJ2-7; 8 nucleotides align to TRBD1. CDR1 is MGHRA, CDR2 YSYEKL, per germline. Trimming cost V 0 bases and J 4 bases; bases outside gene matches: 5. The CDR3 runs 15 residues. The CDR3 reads CASSQESTGGYEQYF. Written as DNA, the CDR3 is TGCGCCAGCAGCCAAGAATCAACAGGGGGGTACGAGCAGTACTTC.

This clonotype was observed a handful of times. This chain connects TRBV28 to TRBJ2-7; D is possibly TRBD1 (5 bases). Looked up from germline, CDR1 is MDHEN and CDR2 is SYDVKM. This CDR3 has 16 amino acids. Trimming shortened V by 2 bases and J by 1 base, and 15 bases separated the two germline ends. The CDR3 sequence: CASSLPPRVISYEQYF. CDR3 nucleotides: TGTGCCAGCAGTTTACCCCCCAGGGTAATTTCCTACGAGCAGTACTTC.

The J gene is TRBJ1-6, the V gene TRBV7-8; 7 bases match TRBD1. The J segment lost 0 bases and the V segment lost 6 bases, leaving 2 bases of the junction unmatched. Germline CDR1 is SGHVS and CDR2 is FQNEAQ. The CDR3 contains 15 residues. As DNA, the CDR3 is TGTGCCAGCAGAGGGACAGACTCCTATAATTCACCCCTCCACTTT. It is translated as CASRGTDSYNSPLHF.

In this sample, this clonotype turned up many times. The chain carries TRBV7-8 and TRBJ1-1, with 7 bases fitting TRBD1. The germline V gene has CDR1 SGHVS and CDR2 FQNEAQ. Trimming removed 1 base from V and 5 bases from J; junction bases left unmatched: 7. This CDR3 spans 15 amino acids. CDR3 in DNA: TGTGCCAGCAGCTTAGGGCGGACAGGACGGACTGAAGCTTTCTTT. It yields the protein CASSLGRTGRTEAFF.

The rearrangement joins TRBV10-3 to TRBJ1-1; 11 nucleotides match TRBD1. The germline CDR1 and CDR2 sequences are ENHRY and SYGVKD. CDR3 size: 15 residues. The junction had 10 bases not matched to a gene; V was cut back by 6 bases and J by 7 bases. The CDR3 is CAIRSDGTGGHEAFF. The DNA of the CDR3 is TGTGCCATCAGGTCTGACGGGACAGGGGGACATGAAGCTTTCTTT.

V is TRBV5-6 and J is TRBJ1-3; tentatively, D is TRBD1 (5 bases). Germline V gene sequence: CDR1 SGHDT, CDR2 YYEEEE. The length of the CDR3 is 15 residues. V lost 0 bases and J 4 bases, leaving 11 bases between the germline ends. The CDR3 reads CASSLVGLAGNTIYF. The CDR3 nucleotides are TGTGCCAGCAGCTTGGTGGGACTGGCAGGAAACACCATATATTTT.

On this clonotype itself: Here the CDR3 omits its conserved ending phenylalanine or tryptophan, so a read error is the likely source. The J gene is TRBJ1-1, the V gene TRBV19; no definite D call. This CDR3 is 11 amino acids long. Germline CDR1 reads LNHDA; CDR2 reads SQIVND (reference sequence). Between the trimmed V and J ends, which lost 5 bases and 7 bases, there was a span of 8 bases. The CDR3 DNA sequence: TGTGCCAGTAGTGTGACAAATGAAGCTTTCATT. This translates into CASSVTNEAFI.

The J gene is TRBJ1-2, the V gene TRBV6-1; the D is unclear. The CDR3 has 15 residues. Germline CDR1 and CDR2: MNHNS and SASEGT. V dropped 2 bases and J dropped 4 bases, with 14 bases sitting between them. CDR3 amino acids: CASSEMSRVGYGYTF. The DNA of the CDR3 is TGTGCCAGCAGTGAAATGTCTAGGGTTGGCTATGGCTACACCTTC.

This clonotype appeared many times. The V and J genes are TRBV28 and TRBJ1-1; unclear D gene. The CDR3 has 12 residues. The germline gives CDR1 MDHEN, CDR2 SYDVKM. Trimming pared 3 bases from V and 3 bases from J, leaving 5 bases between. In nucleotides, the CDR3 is TGTGCCAGCAGTTTGTACGACACTGAAGCTTTCTTT. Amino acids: CASSLYDTEAFF.

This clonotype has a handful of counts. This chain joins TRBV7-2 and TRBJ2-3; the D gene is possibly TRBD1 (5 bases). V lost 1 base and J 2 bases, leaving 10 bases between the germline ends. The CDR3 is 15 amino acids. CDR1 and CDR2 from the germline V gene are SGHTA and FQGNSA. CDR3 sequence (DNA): TGTGCCAGCAGCTTAGGGGTGGGGCTCACAGATACGCAGTATTTT. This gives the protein CASSLGVGLTDTQYF.

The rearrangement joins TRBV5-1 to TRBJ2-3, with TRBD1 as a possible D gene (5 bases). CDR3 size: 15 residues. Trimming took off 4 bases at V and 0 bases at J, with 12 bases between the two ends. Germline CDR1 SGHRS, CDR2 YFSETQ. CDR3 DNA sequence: TGCGCCAGCAGCCCAAACTACAGGAGCACAGATACGCAGTATTTT. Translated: CASSPNYRSTDTQYF.

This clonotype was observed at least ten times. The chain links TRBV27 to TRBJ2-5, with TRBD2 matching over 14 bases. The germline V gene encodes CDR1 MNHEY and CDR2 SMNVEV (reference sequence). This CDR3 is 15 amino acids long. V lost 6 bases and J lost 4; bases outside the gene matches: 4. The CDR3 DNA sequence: TGTGCCAGCAGCCCCGGGACTAGCGGGGGAGAGACCCAGTACTTC. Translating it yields CASSPGTSGGETQYF.

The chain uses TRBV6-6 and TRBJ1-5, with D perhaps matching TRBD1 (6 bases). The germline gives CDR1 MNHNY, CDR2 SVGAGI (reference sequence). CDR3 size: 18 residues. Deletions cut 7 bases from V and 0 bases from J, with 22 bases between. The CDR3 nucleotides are TGTGCCAGCACCAATGCGGGTAGGGGGTCGCGTAGCAATCAGCCCCAGCATTTT. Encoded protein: CASTNAGRGSRSNQPQHF.

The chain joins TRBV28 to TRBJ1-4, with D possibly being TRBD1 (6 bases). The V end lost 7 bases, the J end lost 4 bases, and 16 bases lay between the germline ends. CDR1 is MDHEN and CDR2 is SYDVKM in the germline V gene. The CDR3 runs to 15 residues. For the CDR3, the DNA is TGTGCCAGCACGAATGGGGGCGGGGGTAATGAAAAACTGTTTTTT. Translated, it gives CASTNGGGGNEKLFF.

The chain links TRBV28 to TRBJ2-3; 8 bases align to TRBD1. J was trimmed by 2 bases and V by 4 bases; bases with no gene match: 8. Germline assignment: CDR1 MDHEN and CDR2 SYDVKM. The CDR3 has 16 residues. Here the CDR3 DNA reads TGTGCCAGCAGTTCCGACAGGGGCTGGACCACAGATACGCAGTATTTT. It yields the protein CASSSDRGWTTDTQYF. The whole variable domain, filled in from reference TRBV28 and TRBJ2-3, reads DVKVTQSSRYLVKRTGEKVFLECVQDMDHENMFWYRQDPGLGLRLIYFSYDVKMKEKGDIPEGYSVSREKKERFSLILESASTNQTSMYLCASSSDRGWTTDTQYFGPGTRLTVL.

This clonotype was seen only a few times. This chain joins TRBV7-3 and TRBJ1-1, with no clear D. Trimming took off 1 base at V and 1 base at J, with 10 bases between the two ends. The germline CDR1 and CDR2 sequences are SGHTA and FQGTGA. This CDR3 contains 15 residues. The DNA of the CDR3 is TGTGCCAGCAGCTTAAGCGGCAGACAGAACACTGAAGCTTTCTTT. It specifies CASSLSGRQNTEAFF.

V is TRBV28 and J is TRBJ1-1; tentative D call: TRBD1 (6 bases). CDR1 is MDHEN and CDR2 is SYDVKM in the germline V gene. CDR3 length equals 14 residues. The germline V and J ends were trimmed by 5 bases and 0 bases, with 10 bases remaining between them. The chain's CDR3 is CASSKDSLNTEAFF. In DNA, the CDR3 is TGTGCCAGCAGTAAGGACAGCCTGAACACTGAAGCTTTCTTT.

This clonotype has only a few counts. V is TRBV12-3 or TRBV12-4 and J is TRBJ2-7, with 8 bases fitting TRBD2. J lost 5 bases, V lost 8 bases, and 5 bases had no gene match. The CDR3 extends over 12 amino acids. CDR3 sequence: CASAAGADEQYF. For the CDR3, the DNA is TGTGCCAGCGCAGCGGGGGCGGACGAGCAGTACTTC.

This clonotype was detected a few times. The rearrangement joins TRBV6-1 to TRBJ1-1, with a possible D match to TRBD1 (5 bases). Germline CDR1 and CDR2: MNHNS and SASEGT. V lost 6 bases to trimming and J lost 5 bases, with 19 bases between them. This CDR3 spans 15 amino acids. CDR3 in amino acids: CASRWDRASGTEAFF. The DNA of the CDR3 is TGTGCCAGCAGATGGGACCGAGCTTCGGGGACTGAAGCTTTCTTT.

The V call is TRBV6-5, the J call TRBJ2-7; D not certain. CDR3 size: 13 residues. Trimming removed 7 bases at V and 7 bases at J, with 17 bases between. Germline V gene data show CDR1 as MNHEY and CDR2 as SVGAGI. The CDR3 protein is CASTPPGSTEQYF. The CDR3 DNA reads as TGTGCCAGCACCCCCCCCGGGTCCACGGAGCAGTACTTC.